A selection of T cell receptor beta chains follows, all from one sample in a study of cytomegalovirus exposure and HLA in healthy donors. Only in-frame clones appear in the TCRdb table, and some are missing; sequencing was by immunoSEQ multiplex PCR. The table lists about 240,000 clones, 81% of them singletons. Sequencing was performed on PBMCs. These receptor sequences come from a woman aged 55 to 70 in good health and CMV-seropositive. Each CDR3 is given with its conserved first and last residue. The D gene is left open where the match is weak. The size entry is marked missing in some rows and otherwise reads once, few, many or a size class.

d_call	clone_size	v_call	j_call	cdr3_aa	cdr3_nt
.	few	TRBV5-1	TRBJ1-1	CASSLTGADTEAFF	TGCGCCAGCAGCCTTACAGGTGCGGACACTGAAGCTTTCTTT
.	.	TRBV16	TRBJ1-3	CASSQRPSSGNTIYF	TGTGCCAGCAGCCAACGCCCGAGCTCTGGAAACACCATATATTTT
TRBD2	.	TRBV2	TRBJ2-5	CASSLASLAGRQETQYF	TGTGCCAGCAGCCTTGCGAGTCTAGCGGGACGGCAAGAGACCCAGTACTTC
TRBD1	.	TRBV5-1	TRBJ1-4	CASSISGTGNEKLFF	TGCGCCAGCAGCATTTCCGGGACAGGAAATGAAAAACTGTTTTTT
.	.	TRBV2	TRBJ2-4	CASSSLERLANIQYF	TGTGCCAGCAGCTCACTAGAAAGGTTGGCAAACATTCAGTACTTC
.	.	TRBV5-6	TRBJ1-2	CASSPGYGYTF	TGTGCCAGCAGCCCAGGCTATGGCTACACCTTC
.	.	TRBV15	TRBJ1-1	CATSRGGGTEAFF	TGTGCCACCAGCAGAGGGGGGGGCACTGAAGCCTTCTTT
TRBD1	.	TRBV10-3	TRBJ2-1	CAISDRGRTNNEQFF	TGTGCCATCAGTGACAGGGGGAGAACGAACAATGAGCAGTTCTTC
.	once	TRBV5-4	TRBJ2-3	CASSLDAYSTDTQYF	TGTGCCAGCAGCTTGGATGCGTATAGCACAGATACGCAGTATTTT
TRBD1	.	TRBV6-1	TRBJ1-1	CASSELWTGNTEAFF	TGTGCCAGCAGTGAGTTGTGGACAGGGAACACTGAAGCTTTCTTT
TRBD1	.	TRBV13	TRBJ2-7	CASSLGLGGLDF	TGTGCCAGCAGCTTAGGCCTAGGGGGCCTCGACTTC
TRBD1	.	TRBV2	TRBJ1-2	CASSLDRDRSYTF	TGTGCCAGCAGTCTCGACAGGGACCGGAGCTACACCTTC
.	few	TRBV10-3	TRBJ2-7	CAIRVSEGAEQYF	TGTGCCATCAGAGTAAGCGAGGGTGCCGAGCAGTACTTC
TRBD1	.	TRBV6-4	TRBJ2-2	CASSDGTGSTGELFF	TGTGCCAGCAGTGACGGGACAGGGTCTACCGGGGAGCTGTTTTTT
.	.	TRBV9	TRBJ2-7	CASSVNGLYEQYF	TGTGCCAGCAGCGTAAATGGACTCTACGAGCAGTACTTC
.	once	TRBV10-3	TRBJ2-1	CAISGGTFSYNEQFF	TGTGCCATCAGTGGAGGGACATTCTCCTACAATGAGCAGTTCTTC
.	few	TRBV12-5	TRBJ2-7	CASSGERHPYEQYF	TGTGCCAGTAGTGGGGAGAGGCATCCCTACGAGCAGTACTTC
.	.	TRBV5-1	TRBJ1-2	CASSFSGDGRGANYGYTF	TGCGCCAGCAGCTTTTCCGGAGATGGACGGGGAGCTAACTATGGCTACACCTTC
TRBD1	.	TRBV5-1	TRBJ1-4	CASSWNRQGVEKLFF	TGCGCCAGCAGCTGGAACCGACAGGGGGTTGAAAAACTGTTTTTT
TRBD1	once	TRBV28	TRBJ1-5	CASSRSGQGARPQHF	TGTGCCAGCAGTCGCTCGGGACAGGGGGCGCGGCCCCAGCATTTT
TRBD2	.	TRBV29-1	TRBJ2-3	CSVVWLAGFTDTQYF	TGCAGCGTTGTATGGCTAGCGGGATTTACAGATACGCAGTATTTT
.	few	TRBV10-3	TRBJ1-2	CAIRRILTMATPSVYGYTF	.
.	.	TRBV29-1	TRBJ2-7	CSVMGAEEYEQYF	TGCAGCGTCATGGGGGCCGAAGAATACGAGCAGTACTTC
.	.	TRBV2	TRBJ1-1	CASSVTVLDTEAFF	TGTGCCAGCAGCGTGACAGTTCTGGATACTGAAGCTTTCTTT
.	.	TRBV7-8	TRBJ2-7	CASSHGLVSYEQYF	TGTGCCAGCAGCCACGGACTGGTTTCCTACGAGCAGTACTTC